The clone carrying this T cell receptor beta chain was detected only a few times. What it binds is not known. Per germline, CDR1 LGHNA and CDR2 YSLEER. This CDR3 region has 11 residues. V was shortened by 1 base and J by 14 bases, with 11 bases between the two germline ends. This sample was taken from a study of cytomegalovirus exposure and HLA in healthy donors. Study findings and constraints: TCR beta sequences reportedly predicted most subjects' HLA-A and HLA-B alleles accurately.

PCR used 60 Vbeta primers and 13 Jbeta primers. TCRdb's table, derived via immunoSEQ multiplex PCR, lists solely in-frame clones and lacks some. There are 110,000 to 150,000 clones in the sample; over 70% occur only once, and about 5% lies in the top ten. J is TRBJ1-2 and V is TRBV4-3; D ambiguous. Sequences were obtained from PBMCs. The sequence derives from a man aged 35 to 55 in good health and CMV-seronegative. The CDR3 DNA is TGCGCCAGCAGCCAAGCCGGAGGTACAACCTTC. Its protein is CASSQAGGTTF.